A selection of T cell receptor beta chains follows, all from one sample in a study of blood T cells in healthy people across ages. TCRdb reanalysed the 5' RACE reads using MiXCR and keeps one entry per CDR3 protein. The data hold 1.5 million to 2 million distinct CDR3 sequences, with about 39% observed a single time. The specimen sequenced was blood. These receptor sequences come from a human donor in good health. Each CDR3 is given with its conserved first and last residue. A D gene is named only where the DNA matches it firmly. Size tells how often a clone was seen (once, few, many) or the class of an expanded clone, and some rows leave it out.

size	D	V	J	CDR3	DNA
.	.	TRBV10-3	TRBJ2-7	CAAQFRNEQYF	TGTGCCGCCCAGTTTCGCAACGAGCAGTACTTC
few	TRBD2	TRBV6-2/TRBV6-3	TRBJ2-7	CASRGLAEDSSYEQYF	TGTGCCAGCAGGGGACTAGCGGAGGACAGCTCCTACGAGCAGTACTTC
.	TRBD1	TRBV5-1	TRBJ2-5	CASSKTGTGQMTQYF	TGCGCCAGCAGCAAGACCGGGACAGGGCAGATGACCCAGTACTTC
once	TRBD1	TRBV7-9	TRBJ2-2	CASSFLNRRGQSTGELFF	TGTGCCAGCAGCTTCCTAAATCGTAGGGGGCAGTCCACCGGGGAGCTGTTTTTT
.	.	TRBV12-3/TRBV12-4	TRBJ2-4	CASTRDSINNEQYF	TGTGCCAGCACCCGGGATTCTATAAACAATGAGCAGTACTTC
once	.	TRBV20-1	TRBJ2-7	CSAREQGLLPPYEQYF	TGCAGTGCTAGGGAACAGGGACTTCTTCCCCCTTACGAGCAGTACTTC
few	.	TRBV12-3/TRBV12-4	TRBJ1-1	CASSLEGVAGRWAFF	TGTGCCAGCAGTTTAGAGGGGGTGGCAGGGAGGTGGGCTTTCTTT
.	.	TRBV18	TRBJ2-3	CASSPQWITDTQYF	TGTGCCAGCTCACCGCAGTGGATCACAGATACGCAGTATTTT
few	.	TRBV4-2	TRBJ2-3	CASRLGRGITDTQYF	TGTGCCAGCAGATTGGGCAGGGGAATAACAGATACGCAGTATTTT
many	.	TRBV18	TRBJ2-1	CASSPDSNEQFF	TGTGCCAGCTCACCAGACAGCAATGAGCAGTTCTTC
.	TRBD1	TRBV12-3/TRBV12-4	TRBJ1-2	CASSFDRAINYGYTF	TGTGCCAGCAGTTTTGACAGGGCGATAAACTATGGCTACACCTTC
.	TRBD1	TRBV6-2/TRBV6-3	TRBJ1-1	CASSYRQGVFF	TGTGCCAGCAGTTACAGGCAGGGGGTCTTCTTT
.	.	TRBV11-3	TRBJ2-1	CASSLVGEFVVNEQFF	TGTGCCAGCAGCTTAGTTGGGGAATTCGTGGTCAATGAGCAGTTCTTC
many	TRBD2	TRBV7-2	TRBJ2-1	CASSFSGGTYNEQFF	TGTGCCAGCAGCTTTAGCGGGGGGACCTACAATGAGCAGTTCTTC
.	.	TRBV12-3/TRBV12-4	TRBJ2-1	CASSLAGGSRFF	TGTGCCAGCAGTTTAGCGGGCGGGTCTCGGTTCTTC
few	TRBD2	TRBV7-2	TRBJ2-7	CASSYRTSGGASYNEQYF	TGTGCCAGCAGCTATAGGACTAGCGGGGGGGCCTCCTACAATGAGCAGTACTTC
few	.	TRBV3-1	TRBJ2-5	CASSQAPTLLETQYF	TGTGCCAGCAGCCAAGCGCCTACTTTACTCGAGACCCAGTACTTC
.	.	TRBV20-1	TRBJ1-4	CSARATANEKLFF	TGCAGTGCTAGAGCTACAGCTAATGAAAAACTGTTTTTT
.	TRBD1	TRBV27	TRBJ2-5	CASSLLTGAAEETQYF	TGTGCCAGCAGTTTATTGACAGGGGCGGCGGAAGAGACCCAGTACTTC
many	TRBD2	TRBV7-2	TRBJ2-5	CASSLLAGGLETQYF	TGTGCCAGCAGCCTACTAGCGGGGGGGCTTGAGACCCAGTACTTC
.	TRBD1	TRBV30	TRBJ1-5	CAWSQGTGNQPQHF	TGTGCCTGGAGCCAGGGGACAGGCAATCAGCCCCAGCATTTT
few	.	TRBV20-1	TRBJ1-6	CSARDLGAGGSPLHF	TGCAGTGCTAGAGATCTCGGGGCTGGGGGCTCACCCCTCCACTTT
many	.	TRBV29-1	TRBJ2-5	CSVEDWQGPSETQYF	TGCAGCGTTGAAGATTGGCAGGGACCGTCAGAGACCCAGTACTTC
few	.	TRBV6-2/TRBV6-3	TRBJ2-7	CASSSSSVYEQYF	TGTGCCAGCAGTTCGAGCTCCGTCTACGAGCAGTACTTC